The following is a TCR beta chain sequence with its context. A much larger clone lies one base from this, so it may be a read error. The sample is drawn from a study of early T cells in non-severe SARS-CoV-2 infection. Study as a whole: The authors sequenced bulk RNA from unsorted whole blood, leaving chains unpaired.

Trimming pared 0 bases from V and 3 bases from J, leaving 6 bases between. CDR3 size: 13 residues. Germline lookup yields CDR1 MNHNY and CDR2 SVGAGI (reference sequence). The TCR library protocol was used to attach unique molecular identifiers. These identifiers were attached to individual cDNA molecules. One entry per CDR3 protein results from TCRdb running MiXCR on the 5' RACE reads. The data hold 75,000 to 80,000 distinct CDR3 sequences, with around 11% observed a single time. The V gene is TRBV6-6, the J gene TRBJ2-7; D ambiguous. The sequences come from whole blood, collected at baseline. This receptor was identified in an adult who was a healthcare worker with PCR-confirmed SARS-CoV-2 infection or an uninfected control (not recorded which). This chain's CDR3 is CASSYSGYYEQYF. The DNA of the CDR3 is TGTGCCAGCAGTTACTCGGGGTACTACGAGCAGTACTTC.